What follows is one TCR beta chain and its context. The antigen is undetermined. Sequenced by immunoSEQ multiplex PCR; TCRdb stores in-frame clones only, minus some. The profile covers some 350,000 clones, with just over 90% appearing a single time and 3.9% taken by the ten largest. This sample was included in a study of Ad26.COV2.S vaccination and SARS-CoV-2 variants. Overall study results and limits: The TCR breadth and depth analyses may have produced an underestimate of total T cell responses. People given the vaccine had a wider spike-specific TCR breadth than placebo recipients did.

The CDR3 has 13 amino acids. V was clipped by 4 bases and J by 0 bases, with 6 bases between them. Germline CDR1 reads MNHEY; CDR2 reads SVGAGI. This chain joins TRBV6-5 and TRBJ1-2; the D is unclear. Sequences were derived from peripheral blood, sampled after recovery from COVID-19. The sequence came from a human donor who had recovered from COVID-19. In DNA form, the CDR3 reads TGTGCCAGCAGTTCCCAGCCTAACTATGGCTACACCTTC. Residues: CASSSQPNYGYTF.